These 20 T cell receptor beta chains share one sample of origin, sequenced in a study of monozygotic twins with inflammatory bowel disease. Reprocessing the 5' RACE reads, TCRdb reports a single entry for every CDR3 protein and omits DNA. Its table lists 80,000 or so distinct CDR3 sequences. What was sequenced was blood. The origin of the receptors is a human donor with ulcerative colitis or Crohn's disease, or a healthy co-twin of an affected twin (not recorded which).

The chain is built from TRBV5-5 and TRBJ2-1; with no DNA, the TCRdb D assignment of TRBD1 cannot be verified. The CDR3 is made up of 13 amino acids. Germline values: CDR1 SGHKS, CDR2 YYEKEE (reference sequence). CDR3 sequence reads: CASSLEWGNEQFF.

J is TRBJ1-2 and V is TRBV6-5; TCRdb designates TRBD1, a call that cannot be tested without DNA. Germline-derived CDR1 and CDR2 are MNHEY and SVGAGI. This CDR3 contains 17 residues. CDR3 residues: CASSYSLPRTGYYGYTF.

This chain links TRBV5-6 with TRBJ2-3. Germline CDR1 and CDR2: SGHDT and YYEEEE. This CDR3 contains 14 residues. CDR3 amino acids: CASSLDQGTDTQYF.

The rearrangement uses TRBV6-1 and TRBJ2-7; TCRdb's D call of TRBD1 is untestable without DNA. This CDR3 comprises 15 residues. In germline, CDR1 is MNHNS, CDR2 SASEGT. The CDR3 protein is CASSPGTGGLYEQYF.

This chain links TRBV5-1 with TRBJ2-3; TCRdb picks TRBD1, but there is no DNA to check that call. Germline CDR1 reads SGHRS; CDR2 reads YFSETQ. The CDR3 length is 15 residues. The CDR3 protein is CASSLAGQGVDTQYF. Full variable domain (outside the CDR3, taken from reference TRBV5-1 and TRBJ2-3): KAGVTQTPRYLIKTRGQQVTLSCSPISGHRSVSWYQQTPGQGLQFLFEYFSETQRNKGNFPGRFSGRQFSNSRSEMNVSTLELGDSALYLCASSLAGQGVDTQYFGPGTRLTVL.

J is TRBJ1-3 and V is TRBV20-1. The CDR3 sequence is 17 residues long. Germline CDR1 is DFQATT and CDR2 is SNEGSKA (reference sequence). This CDR3 is CSARAFSRVNSGNTIYF.

The V and J genes are TRBV15 and TRBJ2-1. CDR1 is LNHNV, CDR2 YYDKDF, per germline (reference sequence). This CDR3 is 12 amino acids long. This chain's CDR3 is CATSTDQGEQFF.

The chain combines TRBV10-3 with TRBJ1-2; the D gene TCRdb calls, TRBD1, cannot be checked with no DNA. Germline V gives CDR1 ENHRY, CDR2 SYGVKD. The length of the CDR3 is 15 residues. CDR3 sequence reads: CAIDGGRQGSYGYTF.

This sequence joins TRBV15 and TRBJ2-5; with no DNA, the TCRdb D assignment of TRBD2 cannot be verified. CDR1 LNHNV and CDR2 YYDKDF come from the germline V gene (reference sequence). The CDR3 loop spans 15 amino acids. This CDR3 reads CATSRLAGVGETQYF.

This chain uses TRBV19 with TRBJ1-1; without DNA, the TCRdb call of TRBD1 cannot be checked. CDR1 and CDR2 (germline): LNHDA, SQIVND (reference sequence). The CDR3 totals 13 residues. The chain's CDR3 is CATRTGMNTEAFF.

This chain uses TRBV7-8 with TRBJ1-5; TCRdb returns TRBD1, unconfirmable since there is no DNA. This CDR3 is built from 16 residues. Per germline, CDR1 SGHVS and CDR2 FQNEAQ. The CDR3 sequence is CASSPAGTRSNQPQHF.

V and J are TRBV20-1 and TRBJ2-1. Germline values: CDR1 DFQATT, CDR2 SNEGSKA (reference sequence). This CDR3 is built from 15 residues. CDR3 protein: CSARVGISGSNEQFF.

The chain employs TRBV6-5 and TRBJ1-2; TCRdb returns TRBD1, unconfirmable since there is no DNA. Germline V CDR1 and CDR2: MNHEY, SVGAGI. The CDR3 runs 15 residues. CDR3 amino acids: CASSYGQPTNYGYTF.

The chain links TRBV5-1 to TRBJ1-2; TCRdb indicates TRBD1, and absent DNA this call remains unverified. CDR3 size: 12 residues. Germline CDR1 is SGHRS and CDR2 is YFSETQ. The CDR3 loop reads CASSEQGYGYTF.

This chain joins TRBV19 and TRBJ2-2; TCRdb picks TRBD1, but there is no DNA to check that call. Germline values: CDR1 LNHDA, CDR2 SQIVND (reference sequence). The CDR3 totals 14 residues. CDR3 amino acids: CASGWDRVTGELFF.

The rearrangement uses TRBV29-1 and TRBJ1-3. The CDR3 sequence is 14 residues long. Per the germline V gene, CDR1 is SQVTM and CDR2 is ANQGSEA. CDR3 loop: CSALDTQSGNTIYF.

This chain joins TRBV12-3 or TRBV12-4 and TRBJ2-2; TCRdb designates TRBD1, a call that cannot be tested without DNA. This CDR3 has 15 amino acids. CDR3 loop: CASSLRGLNTGELFF.

The genes are TRBV27 and TRBJ2-1; TCRdb's D call, TRBD2, is unchecked because there is no DNA. Germline loops: CDR1 MNHEY, CDR2 SMNVEV (reference sequence). CDR3 length: 17 amino acids. The CDR3 spells CASSGPQSGGAYNEQFF.

The chain carries TRBV5-1 and TRBJ1-2. There are 14 residues in the CDR3. Per the germline V gene, CDR1 is SGHRS and CDR2 is YFSETQ. CDR3 sequence reads: CASYPSDGDYGYTF.

V and J are TRBV11-2 and TRBJ2-1. The CDR3 contains 13 residues. Germline V lookup: CDR1 SGHAT, CDR2 FQNNGV. Here the CDR3 reads CASSLEPFYEQFF.